These T cell receptor beta chains were read from a single sample in a study of control samples from healthy donors and cancer patients. Assay: immunoSEQ multiplex PCR; the TCRdb copy retains only in-frame clones and omits some. The table includes approximately 100,000 clones, roughly four fifths detected once. The sequenced sample consisted of blood. The receptors come from a man aged 60-69 years in good health. CDR3s include the opening cysteine and the closing phenylalanine or tryptophan. A D gene is named only where the DNA matches it firmly.

j_gene	d_gene	v_gene	CDR3aa
TRBJ1-3	.	TRBV4-1	CASSQGERGSGNTIYF
TRBJ2-5	.	TRBV6-5	CASSYPGMGGETQYF
TRBJ1-1	.	TRBV6-5	CASSYGAATEAFF
TRBJ1-6	.	TRBV30	CAWSVRAGDSPLHF
TRBJ2-2	.	TRBV6-4	CASSIGPDTGELFF
TRBJ1-1	.	TRBV4-1	CASSQTMGAEAFF
TRBJ2-5	.	TRBV15	CATSRDGTETQYF
TRBJ2-3	.	TRBV9	CASSRGGGPDTQYF
TRBJ1-2	.	TRBV30	CAWSVPGGYTF
TRBJ2-1	TRBD2	TRBV5-4	CASSLAGTSYNEQFF
TRBJ2-2	.	TRBV18	CASSPKVWNTGELFF
TRBJ2-2	TRBD1	TRBV5-4	CASSSATGAPGELFF
TRBJ2-3	TRBD1	TRBV24-1	CATSGRDSSTDTQYF
TRBJ2-3	.	TRBV7-9	CASSPGTFTDTQYF
TRBJ2-7	TRBD1	TRBV27	CASRAGGSYEQYF
TRBJ1-1	.	TRBV19	CASIPVALRGNTEAFF
TRBJ1-5	TRBD1	TRBV4-2	CASSQDRTGGNQPQHF
TRBJ1-1	TRBD1	TRBV10-1	CASSRDRVNTEAFF
TRBJ2-3	.	TRBV27	CASSSAWGDTQYF
TRBJ1-6	.	TRBV27	CARQKGRLNSPLHF
TRBJ2-1	TRBD1	TRBV29-1	CSVATGGSYNEQFF
TRBJ2-3	TRBD2	TRBV28	CASNTIFGTSGSWWSTDTQYF
TRBJ2-5	.	TRBV20-1	CSASPSQETQYF
TRBJ2-3	.	TRBV4-1	CASSQVLTVASADTQYF
TRBJ1-2	.	TRBV5-6	CASRATGGYGYTF
TRBJ1-3	.	TRBV5-8	CASSLGGRISGNTIYF
TRBJ1-4	TRBD1	TRBV5-1	CASSSTGGTNEKLFF
TRBJ1-4	TRBD1	TRBV7-2	CASSWGQGTNEKLFF
TRBJ2-1	TRBD1	TRBV28	CASSSPTGGRNEQFF
TRBJ2-2	.	TRBV6-4	CASSATGDNTGELFF
TRBJ2-5	.	TRBV5-1	CASSLKQIQETQYF
TRBJ1-1	.	TRBV19	CASSFGANTEAFF
TRBJ2-7	.	TRBV6-5	CASEMGGGQYEQYF
TRBJ1-1	.	TRBV3-1/TRBV3-2	CASSRMGNTEAFF
TRBJ2-2	.	TRBV5-1	CASRPPGTLNTGELFF
TRBJ1-5	.	TRBV2	CASSRRGAGQPQHF
TRBJ1-4	.	TRBV3-1/TRBV3-2	CASSQDSQVNEKLFF
TRBJ2-1	TRBD2	TRBV30	CAWSVLLAGNNEQFF
TRBJ1-2	.	TRBV19	CASSMGRSTVYGYTF
TRBJ2-2	.	TRBV5-6	CASRGRTRGFANTGELFF
TRBJ2-3	.	TRBV24-1	CATSDWRDTVEPDTQYF